This T cell receptor (beta chain) was observed in a study of T cells in Graves' hyperthyroidism and ophthalmopathy. TCR beta CDR3 regions were amplified from RNA. The primer set for the first-round RT-PCR of the TCR CDR3 was HTBI. TCRdb used MiXCR to reprocess the multiplex PCR reads, holding one entry per CDR3 protein. This table has nearly 600,000 distinct CDR3 sequences, 13% to 15% appearing once. Thyroid ultrasound and orbital computed tomography, with clinical symptoms and serum thyroxine and TRAb, informed diagnoses. Sequences were obtained from blood. The sequence derives from a woman aged 18-29 years with Graves' ophthalmopathy.

The CDR3 sequence: CASSQVAVSSYNEQFF. CDR3 DNA: TGTGCCAGCAGCCAGGTAGCGGTGAGCTCCTACAATGAGCAGTTCTTC. The chain joins TRBV3-1 to TRBJ2-1; perhaps TRBD2 as D (6 bases). Looked up from germline, CDR1 is LGHDT and CDR2 is YNNKEL (reference sequence). This CDR3 is built from 16 residues. Trimming took off 3 bases at V and 0 bases at J, with 12 bases between the two ends.